This TCR beta chain appears in the sequencing data of a study of graft-versus-host responses after intestinal transplantation (dated by TCRdb to about 2021). In the study overall: The transplants that recipients got were multivisceral, liver-intestinal, or isolated intestinal. Every recipient was given anti-thymocyte globulin induction, then maintenance tacrolimus and steroids for about three years. After intestinal transplantation, graft-versus-host and host-versus-graft alloreactive T cell clones in the graft, circulation and bone marrow were tracked using bulk TCR-beta CDR3 sequencing. Alloreactive clones were identified by sequencing pre-transplant mixed lymphocyte reaction products and comparing them with unstimulated pre-transplant donor and recipient T cells. A cohort of approximately 23 intestinal transplant recipients, including one retransplant, was enrolled, and a few patients lacking pretransplant specimens were excluded. A peak of at least 4% donor T cells among recipient peripheral blood mononuclear cells was the definition used for donor T cell macrochimerism. Rather than going through the commercial service, samples from a few later patients were sequenced in-house on an Illumina MiSeq and processed with MiXCR. Broad study findings and their caveats: In patients with donor T cell macrochimerism, the allografts had high GvH to HvG T cell clonal ratios. GvH clones were detected in recipient bone marrow, and some of these GvH clones were observed earlier in ileal mucosa or blood, consistent with an intestinal mucosal origin. Early after transplant, declines in HvG clones were associated with peak levels of circulating GvH clones. The relatively low number and heterogeneity of intestinal transplant patients limited the conclusions.

About this clone: Its binding antigen is unknown. No much larger clonotype is one base removed from it; base qualities were not supplied.

The meaning of the sample's time point label: cells obtained before transplantation from donor or recipient. CD3+CD4+ and CD3+CD8+ populations were FACS-sorted from unstimulated pre-transplant donor and recipient cells taken from spleen or lymph nodes. From the germline V gene, CDR1 is LGHNA and CDR2 is YNFKEQ. The CDR3 sequence holds 15 residues, the cysteine and phenylalanine included. Only the CDR3 portion is preserved as DNA: 45 bases, with reading frame beginning at the first base. Here V drops 0 bases and J drops 3 bases, and the junction holds 2 bases not matched to any gene. Library construction relied on the immunoSEQ multiplex PCR assay. For most patients, genomic DNA was isolated with the Qiagen DNeasy Blood and Tissue Kit and shipped frozen to Adaptive Biotechnologies for TCR sequencing. Adaptive Biotechnologies carried out high-throughput TCR-beta CDR3 sequencing of genomic DNA for most patients. Processing in the source paper ran as follows. TCR sequencing data for 15 to 20 patients were retrieved from Adaptive's ImmunoSEQ software; a few other patients were processed with MiXCR and VDJtools. To correct CD4 versus CD8 sorting errors, any sequence found in both subsets at a frequency ratio below 5:1 was removed. Because the origin of CDR3 nucleotide sequences shared between donor and recipient could not be assigned, those sequences were removed. At least 2-fold expansion over unstimulated cells and a minimum CFSE-low frequency of 0.002% (template counts) or 0.001% (read counts) were required for clones to be classified as alloreactive. Clones were considered mappable if detected in sequenced pre-transplant spleen, lymph node, or MLR CFSE-low populations of the donor or recipient. Cumulative frequency of alloreactive clones was calculated as a percentage of all sequences weighted by copy number. Held by TCRdb, this immuneACCESS table contains in-frame sequences only and omits some clones. Under half of the omission traces to an unresolved V gene where checked; the cause of the rest is unknown. V and J calls and clone size are copied from that table; D and trimming were computed from the DNA. This sample gives around 100,000 clones in total; more than 80% of them show up just once. The leading ten clones occupy about 0.25% of the sample.

The specimen comprised unstimulated CD4+ T cells sorted from spleen or lymph node cells, sampled before transplant. This receptor chain uses TRBV4-2 and TRBJ2-3; TRBD2 lines up with 8 middle nucleotides. The clonotype comes from a human donor who was the organ donor for an intestinal transplant. The CDR3 protein: CASSQEASGTDTQYF. The DNA is as follows: TGTGCCAGCAGCCAAGAGGCTAGCGGGACAGATACGCAGTATTTT.